The source of this TCR beta chain is a study of graft-versus-host responses after intestinal transplantation. Across the study: Anti-thymocyte globulin induction preceded 2 to 4 years of tacrolimus and steroid maintenance in all recipients.

This clone was detected once. What it recognizes is unknown. The protocol was immunoSEQ multiplex PCR, while the TCRdb copy is restricted to in-frame clones and leaves out a portion. The table includes approximately 50,000 clones, about four fifths detected once. The ends were cut back, 8 bases at V and 2 bases at J, with 18 bases in the middle. Germline CDR1 reads MNHEY; CDR2 reads SVGAGI. CDR3 length: 15 residues. The V and J genes are TRBV6-5 and TRBJ2-5; D call uncertain. The clonotype comes from a human donor who was the organ donor for an intestinal transplant. Here the sequenced sample was unstimulated CD4+ T cells sorted from spleen or lymph node cells, taken before transplant. CDR3 sequence reads: CASGGLVVGQETQYF. CDR3 nucleotide sequence: TGTGCCAGCGGTGGGTTGGTTGTGGGGCAAGAGACCCAGTACTTC.